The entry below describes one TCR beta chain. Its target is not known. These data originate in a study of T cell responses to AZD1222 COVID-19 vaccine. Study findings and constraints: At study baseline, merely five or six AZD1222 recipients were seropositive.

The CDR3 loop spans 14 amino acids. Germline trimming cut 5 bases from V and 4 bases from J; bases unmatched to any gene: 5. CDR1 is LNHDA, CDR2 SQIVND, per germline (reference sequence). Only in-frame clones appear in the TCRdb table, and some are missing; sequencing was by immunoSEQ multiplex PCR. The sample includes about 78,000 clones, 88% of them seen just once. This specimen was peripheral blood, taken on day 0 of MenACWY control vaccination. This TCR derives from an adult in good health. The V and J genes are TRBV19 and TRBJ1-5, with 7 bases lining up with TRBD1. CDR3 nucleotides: TGTGCCAGTAGTGGGGGACAGATAAATCAGCCCCAGCATTTT. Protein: CASSGGQINQPQHF.